These 29 T cell receptor beta chains were all obtained from the same sample, sequenced in a study of monozygotic twins with inflammatory bowel disease. TCRdb re-called the 5' RACE reads and shows each CDR3 protein once, DNA omitted. The table lists about 450,000 distinct CDR3 sequences, with about 2.6% in the top ten. Sequencing was performed on blood. The receptors originated from a human donor with ulcerative colitis or Crohn's disease, or a healthy co-twin of an affected twin (not recorded which).

The chain uses TRBV4-1 and TRBJ1-2. Germline loops: CDR1 MGHRA, CDR2 YSYEKL. The CDR3 sequence is 14 residues long. CDR3: CASSQERQAYGYTF.

This sequence joins TRBV6-5 and TRBJ1-5; as DNA is missing, the TRBD1 call by TCRdb cannot be tested. Germline loops: CDR1 MNHEY, CDR2 SVGAGI. The CDR3 totals 13 residues. This chain's CDR3 is CASSRQGGQPQHF.

The chain joins TRBV21-1 to TRBJ1-2; the D gene TCRdb calls, TRBD1, cannot be checked with no DNA. TRBV21-1 is classified as a pseudogene. The CDR3 spans 18 residues. The CDR3 spells CASSKISGQGTSNYGYTF.

The rearrangement joins TRBV5-1 to TRBJ2-5; no DNA is available, so the TRBD2 call from TCRdb remains unchecked. CDR3 length equals 17 residues. Germline V CDR1 and CDR2: SGHRS, YFSETQ. The CDR3 is CASSSDYSGGVGETQYF.

The rearrangement joins TRBV7-9 to TRBJ1-5; absent DNA, TCRdb's TRBD1 call cannot be checked. Per germline, CDR1 SEHNR and CDR2 FQNEAQ (reference sequence). The CDR3 extends over 15 amino acids. This CDR3 reads CASSKTGGAGQPQHF.

This rearrangement joins TRBV18 to TRBJ2-2. Looked up from germline, CDR1 is KGHSH and CDR2 is LQKENI. The CDR3 spans 13 residues. CDR3 sequence: CASSPPWQEKLFF.

V gene TRBV6-6 combines with J gene TRBJ2-4. Germline V gene sequence: CDR1 MNHNY, CDR2 SVGAGI (reference sequence). The CDR3 contains 13 residues. The CDR3 sequence: CASRRVAKNIQYF.

The chain links TRBV3-1 to TRBJ2-1. This CDR3 spans 15 amino acids. CDR1 and CDR2 (germline): LGHDT, YNNKEL (reference sequence). The CDR3 is CASSRTGASYNEQFF.

The genes are TRBV20-1 and TRBJ2-6; with no DNA, the TCRdb D assignment of TRBD2 cannot be verified. The CDR3 runs to 14 residues. CDR1 and CDR2 from the germline V gene are DFQATT and SNEGSKA (reference sequence). CDR3 residues: CSAREADGANVLTF.

This chain uses TRBV4-3 with TRBJ2-7; TCRdb reports TRBD2, a call that lacks DNA to check it against. The CDR3 runs to 15 residues. The germline V gene encodes CDR1 LGHNA and CDR2 YSLEER. CDR3 loop: CASSQVASGKYEQYF.

This sequence joins TRBV4-1 and TRBJ2-7; checking the TCRdb D call of TRBD2 is not possible without DNA. Looked up from germline, CDR1 is MGHRA and CDR2 is YSYEKL. This CDR3 has 13 amino acids. The CDR3 protein is CASSQIPGGEQYF.

J is TRBJ2-1 and V is TRBV10-3; the TCRdb call, TRBD1, lacks DNA for checking. The CDR3 is 15 residues long. CDR1 is ENHRY and CDR2 is SYGVKD in the germline V gene. The chain's CDR3 is CAISDPLDSYNEQFF.

The rearrangement uses TRBV29-1 and TRBJ2-4; TCRdb reports TRBD1, a call that lacks DNA to check it against. Germline V lookup: CDR1 SQVTM, CDR2 ANQGSEA. The CDR3 spans 13 residues. This chain's CDR3 is CSVEEFRENIQYF. Based on the CDR3 plus reference TRBV29-1 and TRBJ2-4, the full variable domain is SAVISQKPSRDICQRGTSLTIQCQVDSQVTMMFWYRQQPGQSLTLIATANQGSEATYESGFVIDKFPISRPNLTFSTLTVSNMSPEDSSIYLCSVEEFRENIQYFGAGTRLSVL.

This chain uses TRBV27 with TRBJ1-1; TCRdb selects TRBD1, and the lack of DNA leaves this call unchecked. The CDR3 runs to 14 residues. CDR1 and CDR2 (germline): MNHEY, SMNVEV (reference sequence). The CDR3 sequence is CASSMSGGRTEAFF.

The chain has TRBV27 and TRBJ1-1; there is no DNA to check the TCRdb D call of TRBD1. This CDR3 spans 11 amino acids. Germline CDR1 MNHEY, CDR2 SMNVEV (reference sequence). CDR3 loop: CATGRGAEAFF.

This chain connects TRBV29-1 to TRBJ2-3; TCRdb lists TRBD1, though no DNA is available to test this call. The CDR3 sequence is 14 residues long. Germline V CDR1 and CDR2: SQVTM, ANQGSEA. CDR3 sequence: CSALDRGGSDTQYF.

CDR3 region: CATSESGTGFIDGYTF. The gene calls are TRBV24-1 and TRBJ1-2; TCRdb returns TRBD1, unconfirmable since there is no DNA. The CDR3 sequence is 16 residues long. Looked up from germline, CDR1 is KGHDR and CDR2 is SFDVKD.

The chain uses TRBV7-9 and TRBJ1-3; with no DNA, the TCRdb D assignment of TRBD1 cannot be verified. Germline loops: CDR1 SEHNR, CDR2 FQNEAQ (reference sequence). The CDR3 loop spans 16 amino acids. CDR3 in amino acids: CASSPGQGAAGNTIYF.

The rearrangement links TRBV4-2 to TRBJ1-1. The germline gives CDR1 LGHNA, CDR2 YNFKEQ. The CDR3 length is 16 residues. This CDR3 reads CASSPMTQPSNTEAFF.

This sequence joins TRBV7-2 and TRBJ1-1. The germline CDR1 and CDR2 sequences are SGHTA and FQGNSA. The CDR3 is made up of 13 amino acids. The CDR3 here is CASSLGQTTEAFF.

This chain uses TRBV6-2 or TRBV6-3 with TRBJ2-3. There are 15 residues in the CDR3. CDR1 is MNHEY and CDR2 is SVGEGT in the germline V gene. The CDR3 sequence is CASSYLGAKTDTQYF.

V gene TRBV2 combines with J gene TRBJ1-5; without DNA, the TCRdb call of TRBD1 cannot be checked. The CDR3 consists of 15 residues. CDR1 SNHLY and CDR2 FYNNEI come from the germline V gene. CDR3 loop: CASGPGAVGNQPQHF.

The chain joins TRBV4-2 to TRBJ2-7; with no DNA, the TCRdb D assignment of TRBD2 cannot be verified. The CDR3 consists of 13 residues. Germline loops: CDR1 LGHNA, CDR2 YNFKEQ. The CDR3 protein is CASSQGSENEQYF.

This CDR3 reads CASSASSGPYNEQFF. This sequence joins TRBV11-3 and TRBJ2-1; TCRdb designates TRBD2, a call that cannot be tested without DNA. There are 15 residues in the CDR3. Germline assignment: CDR1 SGHNT and CDR2 YENEEA.

The CDR3: CASSSGTGPYNEQFF. The chain links TRBV5-6 to TRBJ2-1; lacking DNA, the TRBD1 call made by TCRdb goes unchecked. CDR3 length: 15 residues. Germline CDR1 is SGHDT and CDR2 is YYEEEE.

The chain recombines TRBV28 with TRBJ2-2; without DNA, the TCRdb call of TRBD1 cannot be checked. CDR3 length: 16 residues. Germline V lookup: CDR1 MDHEN, CDR2 SYDVKM. The CDR3 spells CASSSIKQGRTGELFF.

The chain employs TRBV28 and TRBJ2-5. CDR3 length: 12 residues. Germline values: CDR1 MDHEN, CDR2 SYDVKM. The CDR3 loop is CASSPALETQYF.

The chain is built from TRBV5-1 and TRBJ1-1. CDR3 length equals 14 residues. Germline loops: CDR1 SGHRS, CDR2 YFSETQ. The CDR3 protein is CASSLMEINTEAFF.

The CDR3 protein is CASSVGATNNEQFF. V is TRBV9 and J is TRBJ2-1. Germline V gene sequence: CDR1 SGDLS, CDR2 YYNGEE. CDR3 length: 14 residues.